Below, 17 T cell receptor beta chains from the same sample are listed, as sequenced in a study of blood T cells in healthy people across ages. Through a sample-barcoded 5' primer and a J-beta primer mix, a second PCR was run for roughly 7 to 11 cycles. TCRdb reprocessed the 5' RACE reads with MiXCR, giving one entry per CDR3 protein. The sample includes just under 750,000 distinct CDR3 sequences, about 24% of them seen just once. Material: blood. The origin of the receptors is a man in his 70s in good health.

The gene calls are TRBV7-2 and TRBJ2-1, with TRBD1 as a possible D gene (6 bases). The germline V and J ends were trimmed by 0 bases and 2 bases, with 11 bases remaining between them. CDR3 length: 16 residues. CDR1 and CDR2 from the germline V gene are SGHTA and FQGNSA. The CDR3 loop reads CASSLAVGATYNEQFF. The CDR3 DNA reads TGTGCCAGCAGCTTAGCCGTGGGGGCGACCTACAATGAGCAGTTCTTC.

This clonotype was picked up a small number of times. The chain is built from TRBV16 and TRBJ1-3; 9 bases match TRBD1. Germline loops: CDR1 KGHSY, CDR2 FQNENV. V dropped 4 bases and J dropped 2; count of bases not matched to a gene: 3. The CDR3 has 15 residues. CDR3 sequence reads: CASSLRDRAGNTIYF. CDR3 bases: TGTGCCAGCAGCCTCCGGGACAGGGCTGGAAACACCATATATTTT.

This sequence joins TRBV6-5 and TRBJ2-3; a weak D match, TRBD1 (6 bases). Germline V gene lookup returns CDR1 MNHEY and CDR2 SVGAGI. The CDR3 covers 15 residues. Trimming stripped 6 bases from V and 0 bases from J, with 13 bases between. The CDR3, as DNA: TGTGCCAGCAGGGATGGGGGACACAGCACAGATACGCAGTATTTT. Translating it yields CASRDGGHSTDTQYF.

This clonotype showed up just a few times. The chain employs TRBV3-1 and TRBJ2-7, with D possibly being TRBD1 (5 bases). Germline-derived CDR1 and CDR2 are LGHDT and YNNKEL (reference sequence). This CDR3 spans 13 amino acids. V was pared by 6 bases and J by 5 bases, with 14 bases between. DNA of the CDR3: TGTGCCAGCAGGGGGCGCATCATCGACGAGCAGTACTTC. Translating it yields CASRGRIIDEQYF.

The chain employs TRBV20-1 and TRBJ2-3; 13 nucleotides match TRBD2. Germline V gene lookup returns CDR1 DFQATT and CDR2 SNEGSKA (reference sequence). The CDR3 contains 17 residues. The ends lost 1 base at V and 5 bases at J; junction bases unmatched: 9. CDR3 sequence: CSARGLLAGGQVDTQYF. In nucleotides, the CDR3 is TGCAGTGCTAGAGGCCTACTAGCGGGAGGGCAGGTAGATACGCAGTATTTT.

This clonotype was found once. This sequence joins TRBV10-3 and TRBJ2-7; a weak D match, TRBD2 (5 bases). With 4 bases removed from V and 5 bases from J, the gap between germline ends came to 15 bases. Germline V gene lookup returns CDR1 ENHRY and CDR2 SYGVKD. This CDR3 comprises 14 residues. CDR3 DNA sequence: TGTGCCATCAGTGCCGGGAAGGGTCCTAACGAGCAGTACTTC. It is translated as CAISAGKGPNEQYF.

The chain links TRBV6-2 or TRBV6-3 to TRBJ2-5; a possible D gene is TRBD2 (6 bases). TRBJ2-1 explains the end of the DNA better; the J call may be wrong. This CDR3 region has 14 residues. Germline V lookup: CDR1 MNHEY, CDR2 SVGEGT. The CDR3 coding sequence is TGTGCCAGTTTAAGGAGACTAGTAGGTAATGAGCAGTTCTTC. Its translation is CASLRRLVGNEQFF.

J is TRBJ1-1 and V is TRBV12-3 or TRBV12-4; unclear D gene. The CDR3 sequence is 12 residues long. Trimming removed 3 bases from V and 11 bases from J, with 13 bases in between. Here the CDR3 DNA reads TGTGCCAGCAGTTTTAAGGCAGGTGGGGCTTTCTTT. Amino acids: CASSFKAGGAFF.

This clonotype was recorded many times. This chain uses TRBV11-2 with TRBJ2-5; D unclear. The germline CDR1 and CDR2 sequences are SGHAT and FQNNGV. The CDR3 has 13 residues. V lost 4 bases and J 0 bases, leaving 6 bases between the germline ends. CDR3 sequence reads: CASSSGYQETQYF. The CDR3 DNA is TGTGCCAGCAGCTCCGGTTACCAAGAGACCCAGTACTTC.

The V and J genes are TRBV4-1 and TRBJ1-2; D call uncertain. The length of the CDR3 is 15 residues. Germline V CDR1 and CDR2: MGHRA, YSYEKL. Trimming cost V 0 bases and J 2 bases, with 10 bases left between them. In nucleotides, the CDR3 is TGCGCCAGCAGCCAAGATTGGAACCCGAACTATGGCTACACCTTC. The encoded protein is CASSQDWNPNYGYTF.

V is TRBV20-1 and J is TRBJ2-7; D is unclear. Per the germline V gene, CDR1 is DFQATT and CDR2 is SNEGSKA (reference sequence). This CDR3 is 15 amino acids long. The V gene lost 0 bases and the J gene lost 4 bases, with 16 bases spanning the gap. The CDR3 spells CSARDMLGNPYEQYF. The DNA for the CDR3 is TGCAGTGCTAGAGATATGTTGGGGAACCCGTACGAGCAGTACTTC.

CDR3 amino acids: CASSLEGGGETQYF. CDR3 coding DNA: TGCGCCAGCAGCTTGGAAGGGGGTGGAGAGACCCAGTACTTC. The chain carries TRBV5-1 and TRBJ2-5; tentative D call: TRBD1 (6 bases). This CDR3 has 14 amino acids. The ends were cut back, 0 bases at V and 4 bases at J, with 10 bases in the middle. CDR1 and CDR2 (germline): SGHRS, YFSETQ.

This clonotype was counted many times. This rearrangement joins TRBV7-9 to TRBJ1-4; possibly TRBD1 for D (5 bases). Germline V gene lookup returns CDR1 SEHNR and CDR2 FQNEAQ (reference sequence). The CDR3 extends over 11 amino acids. The V end was cut by 11 bases, the J end by 4 bases, with 8 bases between. The CDR3 DNA sequence: TGTGCCGCACAGGATAATGAAAAACTGTTTTTT. Its protein product is CAAQDNEKLFF.

In this sample, this clonotype turned up a few times. The V gene is TRBV20-1, the J gene TRBJ1-2; D unclear. Germline CDR1 DFQATT, CDR2 SNEGSKA (reference sequence). The ends were cut back, 1 base at V and 4 bases at J, with 19 bases in the middle. The CDR3 is 16 amino acids. CDR3 protein: CSARVLSEVVGYGYTF. The CDR3 DNA follows: TGCAGTGCTAGAGTCTTGAGTGAGGTGGTGGGCTATGGCTACACCTTC.

The chain employs TRBV29-1 and TRBJ1-2; TRBD1 might be the D (5 bases). Deletions cut 4 bases from V and 5 bases from J, with 11 bases between. From germline, CDR1 is SQVTM and CDR2 ANQGSEA. There are 12 residues in the CDR3. As DNA, the CDR3 is TGCAGCGTTGGTCAGGGAGTTTATGGCTACACCTTC. It is translated as CSVGQGVYGYTF.

This clonotype has just a few counts. V gene TRBV5-1 combines with J gene TRBJ2-5; 10 bases fit TRBD2. CDR3 length: 18 amino acids. V trimming: 2 bases; J trimming: 1 base; junction bases outside the gene matches: 11. Germline CDR1 is SGHRS and CDR2 is YFSETQ. The CDR3 reads CASSFGTSATFLQETQYF. Here the CDR3 DNA reads TGCGCCAGCAGCTTTGGGACTAGCGCTACTTTCCTCCAAGAGACCCAGTACTTC.

V usage is TRBV20-1 and J usage is TRBJ1-5; no clear D gene. V was clipped by 1 base and J by 0 bases, with 10 bases between them. CDR1 DFQATT and CDR2 SNEGSKA come from the germline V gene (reference sequence). This CDR3 is built from 15 residues. The CDR3 is CSARGQVLSNQPQHF. DNA of the CDR3: TGCAGTGCTAGAGGCCAGGTTCTTAGCAATCAGCCCCAGCATTTT.